This T cell receptor beta chain derives from a study of T cells in tuberculosis. No alpha-beta pairing information exists for these sequences. Sequencing was performed with immunoSEQ multiplex PCR; in TCRdb, only in-frame clones are kept and a portion is missing. Counted here are about 58,000 clones, around 90% occurring once; the ten biggest clones make up around a fifth. V lost 4 bases to trimming and J lost 5 bases, with 14 bases between them. The germline V gene encodes CDR1 SGHTA and CDR2 FQGNSA. The CDR3 length is 14 residues. After thawing and overnight rest, PBMC were stained with GMM-loaded CD1B tetramer, viability dye and anti-CD3 for sorting. The lipid loaded on the CD1B tetramers was C32 glucose monomycolate from Rhodococcus equi.

This TCR came from an adult woman with latent tuberculosis. This chain links TRBV7-2 with TRBJ2-5; D remains unclear. The specimen sequenced was CD1b-GMM tetramer-negative cells sorted from PBMCs. CDR3 sequence reads: CASSSEFGPETQYF. In DNA form, the CDR3 reads TGTGCCAGCAGCTCCGAATTTGGGCCGGAGACCCAGTACTTC.